This T cell receptor (beta chain) was obtained from a study of cytomegalovirus exposure and HLA in healthy donors. PCR involved 60 Vbeta and 13 Jbeta primers. Some clones are missing from TCRdb's copy, which holds only in-frame ones; the method was immunoSEQ multiplex PCR. This sample has tens of thousands of clones, with around 78% found just once. The sample comprised PBMCs. This receptor was obtained from a man aged 25 to 45 in good health and CMV-seronegative.

CDR3 DNA sequence: TGTGCCAGTAGCTTAGGACAGCTCTCTGGAAACACCATATATTTT. Amino acid sequence: CASSLGQLSGNTIYF. This chain connects TRBV19 to TRBJ1-3; perhaps TRBD1 as D (6 bases). CDR1 is LNHDA, CDR2 SQIVND, per germline (reference sequence). This CDR3 contains 15 residues. V lost 6 bases and J lost 0, with 12 bases in between.